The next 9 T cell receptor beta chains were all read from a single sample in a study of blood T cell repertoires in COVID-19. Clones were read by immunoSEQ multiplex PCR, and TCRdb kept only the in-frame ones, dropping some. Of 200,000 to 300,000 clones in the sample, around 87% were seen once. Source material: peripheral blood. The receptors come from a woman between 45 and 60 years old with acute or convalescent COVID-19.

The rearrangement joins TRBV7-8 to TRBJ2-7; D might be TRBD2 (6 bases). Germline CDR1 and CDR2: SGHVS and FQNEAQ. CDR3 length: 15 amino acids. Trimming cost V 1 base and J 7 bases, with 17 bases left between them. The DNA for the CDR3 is TGTGCCAGCAGCTTAGTGGTGGAGGGCCGATATGAGCAGTACTTC. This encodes CASSLVVEGRYEQYF.

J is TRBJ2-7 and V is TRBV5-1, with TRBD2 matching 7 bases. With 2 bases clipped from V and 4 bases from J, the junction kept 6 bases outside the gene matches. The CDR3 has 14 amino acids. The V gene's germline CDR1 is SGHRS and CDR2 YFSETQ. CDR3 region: CASSFASGRYEQYF. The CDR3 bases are TGCGCCAGCAGCTTCGCTAGCGGAAGATACGAGCAGTACTTC.

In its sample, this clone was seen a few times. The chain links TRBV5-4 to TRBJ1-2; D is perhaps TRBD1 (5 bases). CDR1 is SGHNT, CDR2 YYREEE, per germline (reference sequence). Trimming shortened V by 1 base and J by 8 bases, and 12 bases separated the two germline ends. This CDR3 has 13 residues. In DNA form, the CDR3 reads TGTGCCAGCAGCTTGCAGGGCCTCTGGGGCTACACCTTC. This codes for CASSLQGLWGYTF.

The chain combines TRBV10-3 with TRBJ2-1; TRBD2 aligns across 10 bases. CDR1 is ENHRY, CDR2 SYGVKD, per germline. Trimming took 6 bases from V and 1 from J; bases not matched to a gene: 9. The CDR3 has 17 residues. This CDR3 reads CAISPSSGRGSYNEQFF. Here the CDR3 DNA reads TGTGCCATCAGCCCGTCTAGCGGGAGAGGTTCCTACAATGAGCAGTTCTTC.

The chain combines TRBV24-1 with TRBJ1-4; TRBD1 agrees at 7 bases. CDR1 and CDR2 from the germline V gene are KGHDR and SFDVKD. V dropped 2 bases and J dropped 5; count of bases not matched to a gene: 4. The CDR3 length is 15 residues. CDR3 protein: CATSDSRDSNEKLFF. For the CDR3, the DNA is TGTGCCACCAGTGATTCCCGGGACAGCAATGAAAAACTGTTTTTT.

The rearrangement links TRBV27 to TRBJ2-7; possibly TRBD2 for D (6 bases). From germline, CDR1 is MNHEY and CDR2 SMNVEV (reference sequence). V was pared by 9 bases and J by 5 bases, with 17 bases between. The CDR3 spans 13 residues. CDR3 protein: CASRSQGGHEQYF. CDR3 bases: TGTGCCAGTCGATCCCAGGGAGGTCACGAGCAGTACTTC.

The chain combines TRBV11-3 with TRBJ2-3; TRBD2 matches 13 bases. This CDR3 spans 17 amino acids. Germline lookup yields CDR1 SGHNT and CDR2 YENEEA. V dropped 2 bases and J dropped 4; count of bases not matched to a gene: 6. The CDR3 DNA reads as TGTGCCAGCAGCTTAAGGACTAGCGGGAGTGCTGCAGATACGCAGTATTTT. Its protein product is CASSLRTSGSAADTQYF.

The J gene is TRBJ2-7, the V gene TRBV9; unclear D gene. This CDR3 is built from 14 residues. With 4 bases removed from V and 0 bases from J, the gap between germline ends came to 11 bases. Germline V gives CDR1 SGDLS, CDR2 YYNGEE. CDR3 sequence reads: CASSTKGVSYEQYF. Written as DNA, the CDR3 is TGTGCCAGCAGCACAAAAGGAGTCTCCTACGAGCAGTACTTC. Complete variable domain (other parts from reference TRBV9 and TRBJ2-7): DSGVTQTPKHLITATGQRVTLRCSPRSGDLSVYWYQQSLDQGLQFLIQYYNGEERAKGNILERFSAQQFPDLHSELNLSSLELGDSALYFCASSTKGVSYEQYFGPGTRLTVT.

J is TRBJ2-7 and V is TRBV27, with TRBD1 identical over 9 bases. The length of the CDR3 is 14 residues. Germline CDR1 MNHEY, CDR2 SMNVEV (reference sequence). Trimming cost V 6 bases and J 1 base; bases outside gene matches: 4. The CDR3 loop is CASRRDRVSYEQYF. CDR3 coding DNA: TGTGCCAGCAGACGGGACAGGGTATCCTACGAGCAGTACTTC.